A selection of T cell receptor beta chains follows, all from one sample in a study. TCRdb used MiXCR to reprocess the 5' RACE reads, holding one entry per CDR3 protein. The sample includes some 57,000 distinct CDR3 sequences, under 20% of them seen just once. Sequencing was carried out using naive CD4+ T cells sorted from blood. Receptor source: a female donor with breast cancer. The CDR3 runs from the conserved cysteine through the conserved F or W. The D gene is left open where the match is weak.

V	J	D	CDR3
TRBV24-1	TRBJ2-3	-	CATSDKTPTDTQYF
TRBV7-6	TRBJ2-1	TRBD2	CASSPKSRTSGYNEQFF
TRBV7-9	TRBJ2-3	TRBD1	CASSLQGVADTQYF
TRBV2	TRBJ1-4	-	CASRQDNVNEKLFF
TRBV24-1	TRBJ1-5	-	CATSEGGRDQPQHF
TRBV20-1	TRBJ1-5	-	CSARDRLGNQPQHF
TRBV5-4	TRBJ1-1	-	CASRPGVSRGTEAFF
TRBV12-3/TRBV12-4	TRBJ2-1	-	CASSSRIPSSYNEQFF
TRBV5-1	TRBJ1-1	TRBD1	CASSLHRGQGNTEAFF
TRBV5-1	TRBJ2-7	-	CASRSLEAYEQYF
TRBV7-8	TRBJ2-3	-	CASKPQAGTDTQYF
TRBV29-1	TRBJ2-7	-	CSVGSFEGQYF
TRBV3-1	TRBJ1-1	-	CASSADGAEGTEAFF
TRBV20-1	TRBJ1-1	-	CSAREKGINTEAFF
TRBV2	TRBJ2-5	TRBD2	CASRVSGSLRGTQYF
TRBV5-1	TRBJ2-3	TRBD2	CASRPIAGAQDTQYF
TRBV20-1	TRBJ2-1	TRBD2	CSATTSEFYNEQFF
TRBV29-1	TRBJ1-2	-	CSVGGRSDYGYTF
TRBV12-3/TRBV12-4	TRBJ2-1	TRBD2	CASSGSWGLADEQFF
TRBV5-1	TRBJ2-1	-	CASSLAVTYSEQFF
TRBV6-6	TRBJ2-4	TRBD2	CASSYRTSGRAKNIQYF
TRBV10-3	TRBJ1-3	-	CAIKDSQGNTIYF
TRBV20-1	TRBJ1-5	TRBD1	CSARPGGGFQPQHF
TRBV29-1	TRBJ1-2	-	CSVAEGGIAYYGYTF
TRBV27	TRBJ1-3	-	CASSSRALGNTIYF
TRBV9	TRBJ1-1	-	CASSVDLMNTEAFF
TRBV7-9	TRBJ1-2	TRBD1	CASSLALDRGYGYTF
TRBV4-1	TRBJ1-1	-	CASSQTGVIDPMNTEAFF
TRBV6-5	TRBJ1-1	TRBD1	CASSPDRVSLSTEAFF
TRBV7-8	TRBJ1-4	TRBD1	CASNKDRGNEKLFF
TRBV7-8	TRBJ2-7	TRBD1	CASSPRYDRAYEQYF
TRBV20-1	TRBJ2-1	TRBD2	CSASEFSSGEQFF
TRBV5-1	TRBJ2-1	TRBD1	CASSLRLGQGSYNEQFF
TRBV7-6	TRBJ2-7	-	CASPGQFETYEQYF
TRBV6-1	TRBJ1-3	-	CAIQTVSGNTIYF
TRBV5-1	TRBJ2-7	TRBD1	CASSPGTGTHEQYF
TRBV6-2/TRBV6-3	TRBJ1-2	-	CASTHRQHKSNYGYTF
TRBV6-5	TRBJ2-1	-	CASSYPGRREQFF
TRBV20-1	TRBJ2-7	TRBD2	CSAYSGSTVYEQYF
TRBV5-1	TRBJ2-1	-	CASSRMDNYNEQFF
TRBV4-2	TRBJ1-1	TRBD1	CASSPGQGEFAFF
TRBV5-1	TRBJ1-4	TRBD1	CASSSQTGAANEKLFF
TRBV5-1	TRBJ1-2	-	CASSLMAGGGYTF
TRBV4-1	TRBJ1-2	-	CASSFDSYYGYTF
TRBV28	TRBJ1-5	-	CASSPQRLGGQPQHF
TRBV5-6	TRBJ1-5	-	CASSLGPLNQPQHF
TRBV5-1	TRBJ2-1	TRBD2	CASSLWGLASGNEQFF
TRBV18	TRBJ2-1	-	CASSYLQGDEQFF
TRBV7-9	TRBJ2-3	TRBD1	CASSSPPGQGVVADTQYF
TRBV6-5	TRBJ2-5	-	CASSYSTIRQGQETQYF
TRBV4-1	TRBJ1-6	-	CASSRVVNSPLHF
TRBV7-9	TRBJ1-5	-	CASSLMSGNQPQHF
TRBV25-1	TRBJ2-7	TRBD1	CASSAVQGAKNEQYF
TRBV29-1	TRBJ2-2	TRBD2	CSVRGLAGVTGELFF
TRBV10-3	TRBJ2-3	-	CAISEAGSNTQYF
TRBV7-2	TRBJ2-1	-	CASSFTPNEQFF
TRBV20-1	TRBJ2-3	TRBD2	CSASTLIIAGVGDTQYF
TRBV5-6	TRBJ2-7	-	CASSAQGSSYEQYF
TRBV9	TRBJ2-2	-	CASSTTTNTGELFF